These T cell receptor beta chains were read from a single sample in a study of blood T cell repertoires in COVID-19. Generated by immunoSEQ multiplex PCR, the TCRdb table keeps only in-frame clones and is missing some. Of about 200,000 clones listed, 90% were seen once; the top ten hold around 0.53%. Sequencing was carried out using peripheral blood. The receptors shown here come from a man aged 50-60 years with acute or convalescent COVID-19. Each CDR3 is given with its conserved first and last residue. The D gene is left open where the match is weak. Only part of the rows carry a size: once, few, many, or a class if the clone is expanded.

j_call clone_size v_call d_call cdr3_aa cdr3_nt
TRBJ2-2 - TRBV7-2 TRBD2 CASSPGRGNTGELFF TGTGCCAGCAGCCCCGGGAGGGGAAACACCGGGGAGCTGTTTTTT
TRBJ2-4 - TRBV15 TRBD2 CATSRDLGTSGSGDIQYF TGTGCCACCAGCAGAGATTTGGGGACTAGCGGGAGTGGCGACATTCAGTACTTC
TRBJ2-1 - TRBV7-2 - CASSNDTGFQFF TGTGCCAGCAGCAATGACACAGGCTTCCAGTTCTTC
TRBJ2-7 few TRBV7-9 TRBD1 CASSPRGTGSYEQYF TGTGCCAGCAGCCCGAGGGGGACAGGGTCCTACGAGCAGTACTTC
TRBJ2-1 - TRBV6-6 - CASSYLAGTTGNEQFF TGTGCCAGCAGTTACCTGGCCGGGACAACTGGGAATGAGCAGTTCTTC
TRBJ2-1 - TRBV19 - CASSIDRYNEQFF TGTGCCAGTAGTATAGACAGGTACAATGAGCAGTTCTTC
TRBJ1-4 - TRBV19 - CASSRGLEDEKLFF TGTGCCAGTAGTAGGGGACTCGAGGATGAAAAACTGTTTTTT
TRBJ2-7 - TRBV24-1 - CATSDDSHYEQYF TGTGCCACCAGTGATGATAGTCACTACGAGCAGTACTTC
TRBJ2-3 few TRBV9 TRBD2 CASSPMSGGTDTQYF TGTGCCAGCAGCCCCATGAGCGGGGGAACAGATACGCAGTATTTT
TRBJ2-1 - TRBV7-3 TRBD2 CASSLLALAGLNEQFF TGTGCCAGCAGCTTATTGGCCCTAGCGGGTCTCAATGAGCAGTTCTTC
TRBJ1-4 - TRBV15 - CATSRDRTNEKLFF TGTGCCACCAGCAGAGATCGTACTAATGAAAAACTGTTTTTT
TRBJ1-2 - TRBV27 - CASSTDRRNYGYTF TGTGCCAGCAGCACGGACAGACGGAACTATGGCTACACCTTC
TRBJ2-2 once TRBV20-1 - CSVADTGELFF TGCAGTGTTGCAGACACCGGGGAGCTGTTTTTT
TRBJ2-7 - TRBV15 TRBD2 CATSRAGESPYEQYF TGTGCCACCAGCCGAGCGGGAGAATCCCCCTACGAGCAGTACTTC
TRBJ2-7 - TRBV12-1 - CASSLTGPQYF TGTGCCAGCAGCTTGACAGGCCCGCAGTACTTC
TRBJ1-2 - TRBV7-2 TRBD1 CASSRDRQNYGYTF TGTGCCAGCAGCCGGGACAGGCAAAACTATGGCTACACCTTC
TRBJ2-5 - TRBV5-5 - CASSPRFYQETQYF TGTGCCAGCAGTCCCCGGTTTTACCAAGAGACCCAGTACTTC
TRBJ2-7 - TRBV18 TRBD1 CASSPPQGGIYEQYF TGTGCCAGCTCACCGCCACAGGGGGGTATCTACGAGCAGTACTTC
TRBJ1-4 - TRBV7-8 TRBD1 CASSSTNTGGPNEKLFF TGTGCCAGCAGCTCAACGAACACAGGGGGTCCAAATGAAAAACTGTTTTTT
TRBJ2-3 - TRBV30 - CAWSPGVTSADTQYF TGTGCCTGGTCCCCGGGTGTAACTTCCGCAGATACGCAGTATTTT
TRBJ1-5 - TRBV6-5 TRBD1 CASTRDRSSRAQHF TGTGCCAGCACCCGGGACAGATCTAGTAGGGCCCAGCATTTT
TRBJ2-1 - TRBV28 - CASSALDKIPAGEQFF TGTGCCAGCAGTGCCCTGGACAAAATCCCAGCGGGTGAGCAGTTCTTC
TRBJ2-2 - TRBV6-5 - CASSTGTNTGELFF TGTGCCAGCAGTACCGGGACAAACACCGGGGAGCTGTTTTTT
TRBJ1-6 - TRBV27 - CASSNRTSWDSPLHF TGTGCCAGCAGTAACAGGACGTCATGGGATTCACCCCTCCACTTT
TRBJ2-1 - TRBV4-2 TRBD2 CASSQVLTSGSSEQFF TGTGCCAGCAGCCAAGTCCTTACTAGCGGGAGTAGTGAGCAGTTCTTC
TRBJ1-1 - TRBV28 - CASSSVPTEAFF TGTGCCAGCAGTTCAGTACCCACTGAAGCTTTCTTT
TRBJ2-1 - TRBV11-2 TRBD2 CASSLERLAAYNEQFF TGTGCCAGCAGCTTAGAAAGACTAGCGGCCTACAATGAGCAGTTCTTC
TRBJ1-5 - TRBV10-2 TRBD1 CASSVGGTGRYQPQHF TGCGCCAGCAGTGTTGGAGGGACAGGGCGGTATCAGCCCCAGCATTTT
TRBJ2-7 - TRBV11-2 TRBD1 CASSRDRKGEQYF TGTGCCAGCAGCCGGGACAGGAAGGGGGAGCAGTACTTC
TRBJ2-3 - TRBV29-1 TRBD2 CSAHPGGGTDTQYF TGCAGCGCCCATCCGGGAGGGGGAACAGATACGCAGTATTTT
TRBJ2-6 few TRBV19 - CASKEDSGANVLTF TGTGCCAGTAAAGAGGATTCTGGGGCCAACGTCCTGACTTTC
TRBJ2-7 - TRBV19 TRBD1 CASSRQGTYEQYF TGTGCCAGTAGTAGACAGGGGACCTACGAGCAGTACTTC
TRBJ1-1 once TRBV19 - CASSAGGAGTEAFF TGTGCCAGTAGTGCCGGGGGGGCAGGGACTGAAGCTTTCTTT
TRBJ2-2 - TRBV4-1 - CASSQSVDTGELFF TGCGCCAGCAGCCAAAGCGTGGACACCGGGGAGCTGTTTTTT
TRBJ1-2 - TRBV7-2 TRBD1 CASSANLGQGYGYTF TGTGCCAGCAGCGCCAACCTAGGACAGGGCTATGGCTACACCTTC
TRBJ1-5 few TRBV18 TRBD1 CASSAYGTGEEASNQPQHF TGTGCCAGCTCAGCGTACGGGACAGGGGAGGAAGCTAGCAATCAGCCCCAGCATTTT
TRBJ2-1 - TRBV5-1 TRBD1 CASSLEGQGAYNEQFF TGCGCCAGCAGCTTGGAGGGACAGGGGGCCTACAATGAGCAGTTCTTC
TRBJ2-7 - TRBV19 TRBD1 CASTQTGDAEQYF TGTGCCAGTACCCAGACAGGGGACGCCGAGCAGTACTTC
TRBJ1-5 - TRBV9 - CASSVGASNQPQHF TGTGCCAGTAGCGTTGGGGCTAGCAATCAGCCCCAGCATTTT
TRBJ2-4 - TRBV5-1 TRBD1 CASSLGTGGNIQYF TGCGCCAGCAGCTTGGGGACAGGGGGAAACATTCAGTACTTC
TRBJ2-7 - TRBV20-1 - CSASNQGSHEQYF TGCAGTGCTAGTAACCAGGGCTCCCACGAGCAGTACTTC
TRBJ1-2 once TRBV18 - CASSDLVGYTF TGTGCCAGCTCGGACTTAGTCGGCTACACCTTC
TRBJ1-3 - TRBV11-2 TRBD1 CASSRRTGGVRNTIYF TGTGCCAGCAGTCGACGAACAGGGGGCGTCAGAAACACCATATATTTT